A single T cell receptor (beta chain) is shown here with its context. Its specificity is unknown. TCR beta CDR3 regions were amplified from RNA transcripts. The first round was an RT-PCR with HTBI primers, and the second round was a multiplex PCR. TCRdb re-called the multiplex PCR reads with MiXCR, one entry per CDR3 protein. The sample holds about 1.2 million distinct CDR3 sequences, less than 45% seen once. This sample is drawn from a study of Graves' ophthalmopathy and Graves' hyperthyroidism. With 7 bases clipped from V and 3 bases from J, the junction kept 5 bases outside the gene matches. Germline CDR1 reads SNHLY; CDR2 reads FYNNEI. This CDR3 spans 14 amino acids. Findings of the study overall: Ophthalmopathy progression cases were predicted by the model with about 70% sensitivity and roughly 72% specificity.

Sequences were obtained from peripheral blood or thyroid tissue (not recorded which). This TCR came from an adult man with Graves' hyperthyroidism. The V gene is TRBV2, the J gene TRBJ2-2, with 7 bases matching TRBD1. The CDR3 sequence: CASKVGTDTGELFF. CDR3 sequence (DNA): TGTGCCAGCAAGGTCGGGACAGACACCGGGGAGCTGTTTTTT.